The source of this TCR beta chain is a study of Graves' ophthalmopathy and Graves' hyperthyroidism. Researchers took RNA transcripts and amplified TCR beta CDR3 regions from them. Amplification began with first-round RT-PCR using HTBI primers, then second-round multiplex PCR was performed. TCRdb reprocessed the multiplex PCR reads via MiXCR and lists one record per CDR3 protein. The sample lists hundreds of thousands of distinct CDR3 sequences, about 20% seen once, with approximately 6.5% in the top ten. In its sample, this clonotype was seen many times. The V and J ends lost 4 bases and 2 bases respectively, with 15 bases between them. CDR1 is DFQATT and CDR2 is SNEGSKA in the germline V gene (reference sequence). This CDR3 region has 14 residues.

Sequencing was carried out using peripheral blood. J is TRBJ2-7 and V is TRBV20-1; either TRBD1 or TRBD2 may fit D (5 bases each). This TCR was sampled from a woman between 18 and 29 years old with stable Graves' hyperthyroidism. Some clones in this sample may be carry-over from other donors' samples. CDR3 sequence reads: CSATFGTAAYEQYF. For the CDR3, the DNA is TGCAGTGCTACCTTCGGGACGGCTGCCTACGAGCAGTACTTC.